This TCR beta chain was found in a study of cytomegalovirus exposure and HLA in healthy donors. The CDR3 totals 13 residues. The ends lost 5 bases at V and 7 bases at J; junction bases unmatched: 4. CDR1 and CDR2 from the germline V gene are MNHEY and SMNVEV (reference sequence). PCR used 60 Vbeta primers and 13 Jbeta primers. Data came from immunoSEQ multiplex PCR; TCRdb stores just in-frame clones and leaves some out. Of 150,000 to 200,000 clones in the sample, around three quarters are singletons; the top ten hold 2% to 2.5%. Donors sampled were nominally healthy, though unrecorded immune exposures were likely.

The source material was PBMCs. The chain combines TRBV27 with TRBJ1-5; 8 positions match TRBD1. This clonotype originated in a woman aged 25 to 39 in good health and CMV-seropositive. The CDR3 sequence is CASSPTGEQPQHF. The CDR3 DNA reads TGTGCCAGCAGTCCGACAGGGGAACAGCCCCAGCATTTT.